The present TCR beta chain was sequenced within a study of OX40 agonist ivuxolimab in advanced cancers. Study overall: At about 82% male, the cohort had a mean age of 60 years, ranging from roughly 23 to 80. The study's findings and limits: The authors also found low normalized T-cell clonal expansion in some nonresponders.

Clones were read by immunoSEQ multiplex PCR, and TCRdb kept only the in-frame ones, dropping some. The sample includes 34,000 or so clones, 81% of them seen just once. Turning to this clone: Antigen: not known.

CDR3 length: 16 residues. Germline CDR1 reads LGHNA; CDR2 reads YNFKEQ. The starting material was CD4+ or CD8+ T cells sorted from blood, obtained in a trial of the OX40 agonist ivuxolimab. The rearrangement links TRBV4-2 to TRBJ2-5, with 11 bases identical to TRBD2. The DNA end is more similar to TRBJ2-7, so the J call may be wrong. The clonotype comes from an adult with an advanced solid tumor such as melanoma, head and neck, liver or kidney cancer. In DNA, the CDR3 is TGTGCCAGCAGCCAAGTGGGGACTAGCGGCCCCTACGAGCAGTACTTC. Amino acids: CASSQVGTSGPYEQYF.